This T cell receptor beta chain emerged from a study of cytomegalovirus exposure and HLA in healthy donors. About the study: As released early, the data held roughly 85 million unique TCRs from HLA-typed donors. Points from the study as a whole: It was only CMV serostatus that was available as immune exposure information. In a later analysis, common viral pathogens appeared linked to several of the most significant clusters.

The PCR employed 60 Vbeta primers together with 13 Jbeta primers. Sequenced by immunoSEQ multiplex PCR; TCRdb stores in-frame clones only, minus some. The data hold hundreds of thousands of clones, with around 80% observed a single time. V lost 7 bases to trimming and J lost 5 bases, with 8 bases between them. This CDR3 comprises 11 residues. Per the germline V gene, CDR1 is MNHEY and CDR2 is SVGAGI. With respect to this clone: Its antigen remains unidentified. The sample holds other DNA sequences that translate to the same CDR3.

Sequences were obtained from PBMCs. The origin of this receptor is a man aged 35 to 55 in good health and CMV-seropositive. The chain carries TRBV6-5 and TRBJ2-5; D is undetermined. The CDR3, as DNA: TGTGCCAGCACCGGCGGCGAGACCCAGTACTTC. Residues: CASTGGETQYF.